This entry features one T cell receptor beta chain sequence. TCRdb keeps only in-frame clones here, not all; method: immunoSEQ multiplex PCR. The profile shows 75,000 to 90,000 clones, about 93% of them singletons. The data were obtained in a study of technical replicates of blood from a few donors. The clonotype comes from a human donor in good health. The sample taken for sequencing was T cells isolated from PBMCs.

CDR3 residues: CASSLVGGAIEQFF. For the CDR3, the DNA is TGCGCCAGCAGCTTGGTCGGGGGGGCGATTGAGCAGTTCTTC. This chain joins TRBV5-1 and TRBJ2-1; 8 nucleotides match TRBD2. The CDR3 has 14 amino acids. Germline CDR1 reads SGHRS; CDR2 reads YFSETQ. J was trimmed by 9 bases and V by 0 bases; bases with no gene match: 5.